This T cell receptor (beta chain) was sequenced during a study of cytomegalovirus exposure and HLA in healthy donors. Findings of the study overall: An Asian-associated ancestry cluster reportedly showed fewer N-insertions than the approximately 600-donor mean in a later analysis. Relative to equally common others, HLA-associated TCR beta chains showed greater clonal expansion in a later analysis. Presence/absence analyses supposed approximately even sequencing depth among donors.

On this clone: Its target is unknown.

The PCR made use of 60 Vbeta and 13 Jbeta primers. Original processing notes: It was a later analysis that counted tens of millions of unique TCR beta chains, of which around 11 million were shared. Produced via immunoSEQ multiplex PCR; TCRdb's table is partial and in-frame only. V, J and clone size are those of that table, while D and trimming were read from the DNA. The sample table sets out 200,000 to 250,000 clones. Trimming left V 6 bases short and J 0 bases short, with 8 bases between. The CDR3 runs 13 residues. In germline, CDR1 is SNHLY, CDR2 FYNNEI. The sample was PBMCs. The chain has TRBV2 and TRBJ1-1; D is unclear. This clonotype was sampled from a woman in her 30s in good health and CMV-seropositive. The CDR3 reads CASRDSLNTEAFF. The CDR3 DNA is TGTGCCAGCAGGGACTCTTTGAACACTGAAGCTTTCTTT.